Listed here are 29 T cell receptor beta chains from one sample, sequenced in a study of glioma-infiltrating T cells. The iRepertoire nested amplicon-rescue multiplex PCR amplified TCR alpha and beta CDR3s from RNA. MiXCR was run by TCRdb on the multiplex PCR reads, yielding one entry per CDR3 protein. The profile covers approximately 140,000 distinct CDR3 sequences, with roughly a quarter appearing a single time and approximately 26% taken by the ten largest. Sequenced input: glioma tissue, nonneoplastic brain tissue, or PBMCs (not recorded which). Receptors originate from a human donor with low-grade glioma or glioblastoma, undergoing nonglioma brain surgery, or in good health (not recorded which).

J is TRBJ2-1 and V is TRBV24-1, with 7 positions matching TRBD2. The CDR3 length is 17 residues. Germline CDR1 KGHDR, CDR2 SFDVKD. V lost 5 bases to trimming and J lost 0 bases; unmatched junction nucleotides: 9. The CDR3 DNA is TGTGCCACCAGTGGAAGGTCGCGGGGGAGCTCCTACAATGAGCAGTTCTTC. Its translation is CATSGRSRGSSYNEQFF.

This clonotype showed up many times. The CDR3: CSARVTNYGYTF. Written as DNA, the CDR3 is TGCAGTGCTAGGGTCACTAACTATGGCTACACCTTC. The rearrangement uses TRBV20-1 and TRBJ1-2, with D unclear. Germline-derived CDR1 and CDR2 are DFQATT and SNEGSKA (reference sequence). V was clipped by 3 bases and J by 0 bases, with 5 bases between them. CDR3 length: 12 amino acids.

In this sample, this clonotype turned up a few times. J is TRBJ1-1 and V is TRBV28; D not resolved. This CDR3 is 17 amino acids long. Trimming stripped 2 bases from V and 3 bases from J, with 19 bases between. Per the germline V gene, CDR1 is MDHEN and CDR2 is SYDVKM. CDR3 amino acids: CASSLVGGRRVDTEAFF. The CDR3 region has the DNA TGTGCCAGCAGTTTAGTGGGCGGACGTCGGGTGGACACTGAAGCTTTCTTT.

The rearrangement uses TRBV3-1 and TRBJ2-7; weak D call: TRBD1 (6 bases). V dropped 1 base and J dropped 4 bases, with 11 bases sitting between them. This CDR3 comprises 14 residues. In germline, CDR1 is LGHDT, CDR2 YNNKEL (reference sequence). In nucleotides, the CDR3 is TGTGCCAGCAGCCAAGGAGGGGGTAATTACGAGCAGTACGTC. It is translated as CASSQGGGNYEQYV.

Only a few counts were recorded for this clonotype. The rearrangement uses TRBV20-1 and TRBJ2-3; 8 nucleotides agree with TRBD2. CDR1 DFQATT and CDR2 SNEGSKA come from the germline V gene (reference sequence). Trimming took 6 bases from V and 7 from J; bases not matched to a gene: 18. The CDR3 sequence is 16 residues long. The CDR3 region has the DNA TGCAGTGCAAGATCTCCCTTGCGGGGGGAAACGAATACGCAGTATTTT. Protein sequence: CSARSPLRGETNTQYF.

This clonotype was observed a few times. The rearrangement joins TRBV18 to TRBJ1-6; D unresolved. The V gene lost 3 bases and the J gene lost 6 bases, with 3 bases spanning the gap. The CDR3 has 12 amino acids. Germline assignment: CDR1 KGHSH and CDR2 LQKENI. CDR3 protein: CASSPANSPLHF. In DNA form, the CDR3 reads TGTGCCAGCTCACCGGCTAATTCACCCCTCCACTTT.

This clonotype was recorded once. J is TRBJ2-7 and V is TRBV5-1; 9 bases are a match to TRBD2. The CDR3 length is 14 residues. CDR1 is SGHRS and CDR2 is YFSETQ in the germline V gene. The CDR3 nucleotides read TGCGCCAGCAGCTTCAGCGGGGGGTATTACGAGAAGTACGTC. Translating it yields CASSFSGGYYEKYV.

This clonotype has a handful of counts. V is TRBV29-1 and J is TRBJ1-2; the D gene is possibly TRBD1 (6 bases). V was trimmed by 4 bases and J by 5 bases, leaving 14 bases between them. Germline values: CDR1 SQVTM, CDR2 ANQGSEA. This CDR3 is built from 13 residues. This CDR3 reads CSVVGTLPYGYTF. The CDR3 nucleotides read TGCAGCGTTGTAGGGACACTTCCTTATGGCTACACCTTC.

J is TRBJ2-7 and V is TRBV14, with D unclear. The V gene lost 1 base and the J gene lost 5 bases, with 9 bases spanning the gap. The CDR3 is 13 amino acids. CDR1 SGHDN and CDR2 FVKESK come from the germline V gene. CDR3 residues: CASSQASFHEQYV. CDR3 DNA: TGTGCCAGCAGCCAAGCAAGTTTCCACGAGCAGTACGTC.

This chain joins TRBV15 and TRBJ2-3, with a weak D call TRBD2 (5 bases). CDR1 and CDR2 (germline): LNHNV, YYDKDF (reference sequence). This CDR3 comprises 13 residues. Trimming pared 5 bases from V and 4 bases from J, leaving 10 bases between. In nucleotides, the CDR3 is TGTGCCACCAGCCCTAGCTTTGCAGATACGCAGTATTTT. Encoded protein: CATSPSFADTQYF.

This clonotype showed up just a few times. The chain couples TRBV7-9 to TRBJ2-7; TRBD1 agrees at 11 bases. This CDR3 spans 14 amino acids. Losses at the gene ends were 5 bases for V and 3 bases for J; bases not matched to a gene: 3. Germline V gene lookup returns CDR1 SEHNR and CDR2 FQNEAQ (reference sequence). The CDR3 reads CASSKGTGGYEQYV. For the CDR3, the DNA is TGTGCCAGCAGCAAAGGGACAGGGGGCTACGAGCAGTACGTC.

In the case of this clonotype: A read error is possible here, since a much larger clone lies one base away. The V call is TRBV7-9, the J call TRBJ1-5; D is unresolved. The CDR3 has 14 residues. CDR1 and CDR2 (germline): SEHNR, FQNEAQ (reference sequence). The CDR3: CAISTGVESQPQHF. The CDR3 coding sequence is TGTGCCATCAGCACCGGGGTTGAAAGTCAGCCCCAGCATTTT.

This rearrangement joins TRBV30 to TRBJ2-1, with TRBD1 matching 11 bases. The trim removed 2 bases at V and 6 bases at J, leaving 6 bases unmatched. CDR3 length: 15 amino acids. The germline CDR1 and CDR2 sequences are GTSNPN and SVGIG (reference sequence). As DNA, the CDR3 is TGTGCCTGGAGTCTGGACAGGGGGCGTGTCAATGAGCAGTTCTTC. It translates to CAWSLDRGRVNEQFF.

The table lists this clonotype with a few counts. CDR3 loop: CASSLANRNTEAFF. The DNA of the CDR3 is TGTGCCAGCAGCTTAGCGAATAGGAACACTGAAGCTTTCTTT. The chain combines TRBV11-2 with TRBJ1-1, with D unresolved. Trimming took off 1 base at V and 1 base at J, with 7 bases between the two ends. The CDR3 runs to 14 residues. Germline V gene sequence: CDR1 SGHAT, CDR2 FQNNGV.

For this clonotype: A much larger clone is a single base away; this may be a read error. The chain uses TRBV20-1 and TRBJ1-1; D ambiguous. The germline V gene encodes CDR1 DFQATT and CDR2 SNEGSKA (reference sequence). The length of the CDR3 is 13 residues. The CDR3 region has the DNA TGCAGTGCCCAGGCAGTGGTCGGCACTAAAGCTTTCTTT. It yields the protein CSAQAVVGTKAFF.

This clonotype was found a few times. The rearrangement uses TRBV5-4 and TRBJ1-1, with D hard to call. Germline assignment: CDR1 SGHNT and CDR2 YYREEE (reference sequence). This CDR3 contains 16 residues. The germline V and J ends were trimmed by 5 bases and 1 base, with 18 bases remaining between them. CDR3 bases: TGTGCCAGCAGTCCGTCCAGTCGGGGAAGGAACACTGAAGCTTTCTTT. Amino acid sequence: CASSPSSRGRNTEAFF. The whole variable domain, remainder taken from reference TRBV5-4 and TRBJ1-1, is ETGVTQSPTHLIKTRGQQVTLRCSSQSGHNTVSWYQQALGQGPQFIFQYYREEENGRGNFPPRFSGLQFPNYSSELNVNALELDDSALYLCASSPSSRGRNTEAFFGQGTRLTVV.

The chain has TRBV9 and TRBJ2-3; D is unclear. There are 12 residues in the CDR3. CDR1 is SGDLS, CDR2 YYNGEE, per germline. V dropped 3 bases and J dropped 3 bases, with 5 bases sitting between them. As DNA, the CDR3 is TGTGCCAGCAGCGCCAATACAGATACGCAGTATTTT. Protein sequence: CASSANTDTQYF.

A remark on this clonotype: A clone one base away is much larger, so this may be a read error. The V call is TRBV25-1, the J call TRBJ2-7; possibly TRBD2 for D (6 bases). The CDR3 has 12 residues. Germline CDR1 and CDR2: MGHDK and SYGVNS. The CDR3 DNA follows: TGTGCCAGCAGTGCATCCGGGACTGGGTTGGACGTC. Protein sequence: CASSASGTGLDV.

This clonotype has just a few counts. The chain carries TRBV7-6 and TRBJ1-1; no reliable D call. Trimming cost V 6 bases and J 3 bases, with 11 bases left between them. This CDR3 is 13 amino acids long. Germline V gene data show CDR1 as SGHVS and CDR2 as FNYEAQ. CDR3: CASSRAAYTEAFF. DNA of the CDR3: TGTGCCAGCAGTAGAGCAGCTTACACTGAAGCTTTCTTT.

Only a few counts were recorded for this clonotype. V is TRBV5-6 and J is TRBJ1-1; weak D call: TRBD1 (5 bases). Germline-derived CDR1 and CDR2 are SGHDT and YYEEEE. This CDR3 region has 15 residues. The V gene lost 1 base and the J gene lost 1 base, with 11 bases spanning the gap. CDR3 loop: CASSLLRDSNTEAFF. The CDR3 coding sequence is TGTGCCAGCAGCTTGTTGCGGGACTCGAACACTGAAGCTTTCTTT.

About this clonotype itself: A read error may be the cause here, since a much bigger clone is one base away. This chain uses TRBV28 with TRBJ2-3, with D maybe TRBD1 (6 bases). The DNA end is a closer match to TRBJ1-5, so the J assignment may be wrong. Germline V gene lookup returns CDR1 MDHEN and CDR2 SYDVKM. This CDR3 is 14 amino acids long. The CDR3 nucleotides are TGTGCCAGCAGTTTGTCGGGGAGGACAGATACGCAGCATTTT. It encodes CASSLSGRTDTQHF.

This clonotype occurred many times. The chain is built from TRBV14 and TRBJ2-3, with a weak D call TRBD1 (5 bases). This CDR3 spans 16 amino acids. Germline lookup yields CDR1 SGHDN and CDR2 FVKESK. V was cut by 3 bases and J by 2 bases, with 15 bases left in between. The CDR3 nucleotides are TGTGCCAGCAGCCAGACAGCCCCGCAGATCACAGATACGCAGTATTTT. It codes for CASSQTAPQITDTQYF. Drawing the rest from reference TRBV14 and TRBJ2-3, the complete variable domain is EAGVTQFPSHSVIEKGQTVTLRCDPISGHDNLYWYRRVMGKEIKFLLHFVKESKQDESGMPNNRFLAERTGGTYSTLKVQPAELEDSGVYFCASSQTAPQITDTQYFGPGTRLTVL.

This clonotype occurred many times. This chain joins TRBV20-1 and TRBJ1-2; the match to TRBD1 covers 7 bases. CDR1 and CDR2 (germline): DFQATT, SNEGSKA (reference sequence). V trimming: 8 bases; J trimming: 8 bases; junction bases outside the gene matches: 14. The CDR3 runs 13 residues. CDR3 nucleotides: TGCAGTAGTAGCCCGACAGGGATTCGGGGCTACACCTTC. This encodes CSSSPTGIRGYTF.

This clonotype has a count of ten or more. The chain combines TRBV7-2 with TRBJ2-3; 9 bases agree with TRBD1. J was trimmed by 3 bases and V by 3 bases; bases with no gene match: 1. CDR3 length: 14 amino acids. Germline CDR1 reads SGHTA; CDR2 reads FQGNSA. The CDR3 spells CASSLGQGTDTQYF. CDR3 bases: TGTGCCAGCAGCTTGGGACAGGGAACAGATACGCAGTATTTT.

This sequence joins TRBV19 and TRBJ1-4; TRBD1 aligns across 9 bases. V lost 7 bases, J lost 7 bases, and 4 bases stayed unmatched. The CDR3 spans 13 residues. Germline values: CDR1 LNHDA, CDR2 SQIVND (reference sequence). CDR3 protein: CASKDRGPEKLFF. CDR3 sequence (DNA): TGTGCCAGTAAGGACAGGGGCCCTGAAAAACTGTTTTTT.

The chain links TRBV5-6 to TRBJ1-6, with D possibly matching TRBD1 (5 bases). CDR3 length: 15 residues. V was cut by 2 bases and J by 7 bases, with 13 bases left in between. CDR1 SGHDT and CDR2 YYEEEE come from the germline V gene. The CDR3, as DNA: TGTGCCAGCAGCTTCCCAGGGTCTGGAAATTCACCCCTCCACTTT. It encodes CASSFPGSGNSPLHF.

This clonotype showed up many times. V is TRBV29-1 and J is TRBJ2-1; D is unclear. V lost 6 bases, J lost 0 bases, and 15 bases lay in between. This CDR3 region has 15 residues. The germline CDR1 and CDR2 sequences are SQVTM and ANQGSEA. CDR3 coding DNA: TGCAGCGTGGCTACCCGGCTCTCCTCCTACAATGAGCAGTTCTTC. It yields the protein CSVATRLSSYNEQFF.

This clonotype has a count of ten or more. This rearrangement joins TRBV12-3 or TRBV12-4 to TRBJ2-7, with TRBD1 matching over 7 bases. With V trimmed by 5 bases and J by 0 bases, 1 base remained unmatched. The CDR3 is 13 residues long. The CDR3 loop is CASSPGGSYEQYV. In DNA form, the CDR3 reads TGTGCCAGCAGTCCAGGGGGCTCCTACGAGCAGTACGTC.

This chain connects TRBV29-1 to TRBJ1-2; D not certain. The germline V gene has CDR1 SQVTM and CDR2 ANQGSEA. V was shortened by 1 base and J by 0 bases, with 9 bases between the two germline ends. This CDR3 has 14 amino acids. The CDR3 DNA reads TGCAGCGTTGAAGTGACCGCCCCTAACTATGGCTACACCTTC. This codes for CSVEVTAPNYGYTF. Looking up the rest from reference TRBV29-1 and TRBJ1-2 gives the full variable domain: SAVISQKPSRDICQRGTSLTIQCQVDSQVTMMFWYRQQPGQSLTLIATANQGSEATYESGFVIDKFPISRPNLTFSTLTVSNMSPEDSSIYLCSVEVTAPNYGYTFGSGTRLTVV.